One TCR beta chain is described in this entry. Its binding antigen is unknown. Nothing much larger sits one base from this clone, and base qualities are not available. This specimen belongs to a study of cytomegalovirus exposure and HLA in healthy donors listed by TCRdb under 2017. At the level of the whole study: According to a later analysis, the approximately 130 validation repertoires were produced on the same platform as the roughly 700 repertoires of the first cohort. The study aimed to test whether cataloging public T cell receptors could reveal signatures of past pathogen exposure. A separate validation cohort of 90 to 150 different subjects was used in addition to the 666-subject first cohort. To predict cytomegalovirus infection status, the study brought together high-throughput TCR immunosequencing, statistical association of individual TCRs with disease status, and machine learning. The research as a whole found: The authors suggested that the approach could potentially be extended to other disease states and immunological phenotypes. In a later analysis, TCRs clustered in the first cohort were found to also tend to co-occur in the approximately 110 validation repertoires, with 94% of cluster scores above 0. The study listed approximately 150 TCR beta chains as associated with cytomegalovirus. The classifier was reported to diagnose cytomegalovirus status with high specificity and sensitivity in both the original and validation cohorts. In vitro tests confirmed that three of the cytomegalovirus-associated TCR beta chains recognize cytomegalovirus antigens. All 120 repertoires were used to score co-occurrence in the validation cohort in a later analysis, because that analysis had no HLA typing for the cohort. Across donors, most TCR sequences were observed very rarely, whereas some public TCRs were present in many individuals.

Donors formed part of the validation cohort, which comprised about 120 subjects and was distinct from the first cohort of 550 to 850 subjects. The CDR3 sequence holds 14 residues, the cysteine and phenylalanine included. Only the CDR3 DNA is retained, 42 bases long and in frame from the first base. CDR1 MGHRA and CDR2 YSYEKL were looked up in the germline V gene. Cut back by 0 bases and 5 bases, the V and J ends lie 8 bases apart. Library generation was performed with the immunoSEQ multiplex PCR assay. The published analysis was carried out like this. A statistical classification framework was built to diagnose cytomegalovirus status from the catalog of TCR beta chain sequences. TCRdb took over this immuneACCESS table, retaining in-frame rearrangements with V and J assigned. Such tables are incomplete; in checked studies, under half of the missing clones stem from an unresolved V gene, and the remainder is unexplained. V, J and clone size reflect that table, while D and trimming were determined from the DNA. The sample table records some 240,000 clones; roughly 84% of these occur just once. The top ten clonotypes cover approximately 2% of the sample.

This sequence originates from a woman between 18 and 29 years old in good health and CMV-seropositive. This chain is built from TRBV4-1 and TRBJ1-3, with no D gene named confidently. The sequencing input was PBMCs. The nucleotide sequence is given as TGCGCCAGCAGCCAAGATCTTGGCAGAAACACCATATATTTT. It translates to CASSQDLGRNTIYF.